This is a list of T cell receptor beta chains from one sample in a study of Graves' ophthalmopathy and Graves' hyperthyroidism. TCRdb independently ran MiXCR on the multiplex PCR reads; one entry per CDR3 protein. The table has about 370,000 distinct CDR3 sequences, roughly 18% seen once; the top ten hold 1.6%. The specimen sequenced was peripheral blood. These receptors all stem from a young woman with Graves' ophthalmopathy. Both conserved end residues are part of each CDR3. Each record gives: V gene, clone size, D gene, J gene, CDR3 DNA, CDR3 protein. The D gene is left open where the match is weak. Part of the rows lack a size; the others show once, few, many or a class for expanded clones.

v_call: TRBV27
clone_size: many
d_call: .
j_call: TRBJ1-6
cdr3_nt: TGTGCCAGCAGTCTTCCGCGACAGGTGCCCCTCCACTTT
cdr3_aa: CASSLPRQVPLHF

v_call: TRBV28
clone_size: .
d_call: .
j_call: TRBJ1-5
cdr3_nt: TGTGCCAGCAGTTTACCCCCTCAGCCCCAGCATTTT
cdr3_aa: CASSLPPQPQHF

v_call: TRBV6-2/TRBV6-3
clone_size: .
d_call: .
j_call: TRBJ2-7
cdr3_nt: TGTACCAGCAGTTACTCTCTGGGGGATGGAATTTACGAGCAGTACTTC
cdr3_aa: CTSSYSLGDGIYEQYF

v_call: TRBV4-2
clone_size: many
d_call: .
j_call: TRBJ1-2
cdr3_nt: TGTGCCAGCAGCCAAGAAGGGGGCTATGGCTACACCTTC
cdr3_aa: CASSQEGGYGYTF

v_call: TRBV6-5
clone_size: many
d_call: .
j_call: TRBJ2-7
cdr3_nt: TGTGCCAGCAGTTCCTCTGGGACTTACTACGAGCAGTACTTC
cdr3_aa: CASSSSGTYYEQYF

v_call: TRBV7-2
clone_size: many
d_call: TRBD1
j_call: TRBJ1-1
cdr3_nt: TGTGCCAGCAGCTTCGCCGGGACAGTGATGAACACTGAAGCTTTCTTT
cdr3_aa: CASSFAGTVMNTEAFF

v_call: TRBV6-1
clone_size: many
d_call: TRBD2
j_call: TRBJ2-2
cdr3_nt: TGTGCCAGCACGGGTAGCGGGAGGACCTGGGAGCTGTTTTTT
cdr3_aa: CASTGSGRTWELFF

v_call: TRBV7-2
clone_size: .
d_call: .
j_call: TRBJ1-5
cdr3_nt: TGTGCCAGCAGCTTAGGGCAGGGTTTGAGTCAGCCCCAGCATTTT
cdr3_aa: CASSLGQGLSQPQHF

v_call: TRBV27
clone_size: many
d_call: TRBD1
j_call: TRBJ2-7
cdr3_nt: TGTGCCAGCAGTTTCAGGGGGCCCATGAACGAGCAGTGCTTC
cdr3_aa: CASSFRGPMNEQCF

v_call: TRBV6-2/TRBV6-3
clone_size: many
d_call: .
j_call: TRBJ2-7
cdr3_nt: TGTGCCAGCAGCCGAGGCGAGCAGTACTTC
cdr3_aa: CASSRGEQYF

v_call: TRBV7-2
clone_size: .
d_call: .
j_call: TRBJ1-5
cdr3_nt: TGTGCCAGCACCATCCAAGGGGGTCAGCCCCAGCATTTT
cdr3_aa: CASTIQGGQPQHF

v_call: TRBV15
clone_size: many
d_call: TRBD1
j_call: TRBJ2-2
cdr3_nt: TGTGCCACCAGCCTAAAGACAGGGCCCACCGGGGAGCTGTTTTTT
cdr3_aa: CATSLKTGPTGELFF

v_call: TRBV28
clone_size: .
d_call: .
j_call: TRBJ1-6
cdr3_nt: TGTGCCAGCAGTTTACGGGTTTCACCCCTCCACTTT
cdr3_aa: CASSLRVSPLHF

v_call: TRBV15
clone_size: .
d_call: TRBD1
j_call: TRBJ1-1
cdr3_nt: TGTGCCACCAGCAAGGACCCGGTGACAGGGGGGAACACTGAAGCTTTCTTT
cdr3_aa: CATSKDPVTGGNTEAFF

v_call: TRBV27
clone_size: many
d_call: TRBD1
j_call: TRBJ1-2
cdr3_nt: TGTGCCAGCCTCGGGGGACAGGGGTTGAGTAGTGGCTATGGCTACACCTTC
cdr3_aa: CASLGGQGLSSGYGYTF

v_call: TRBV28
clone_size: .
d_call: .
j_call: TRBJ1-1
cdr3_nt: TGTGCCAGCAGGCTGGATAAAGCTTTCTTT
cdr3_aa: CASRLDKAFF

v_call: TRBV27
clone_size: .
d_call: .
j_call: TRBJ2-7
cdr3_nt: TGTGCCAGCAGTTTATCCTGGGACGGGTACGAGCAGTACTTC
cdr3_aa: CASSLSWDGYEQYF

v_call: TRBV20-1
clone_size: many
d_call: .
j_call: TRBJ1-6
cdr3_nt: TGCAGTGCTAGAGCCGCCACAGGGCACAACTATAATTCACCCCTCCACTTT
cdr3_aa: CSARAATGHNYNSPLHF

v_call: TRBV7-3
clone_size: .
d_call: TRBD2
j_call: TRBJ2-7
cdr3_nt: TGTGCCAGCAGCGGGGAGGGGACCTACGAGCAGTACTTC
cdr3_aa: CASSGEGTYEQYF

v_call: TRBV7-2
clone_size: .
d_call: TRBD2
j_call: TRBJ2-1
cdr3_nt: TGTGCCAGCAGCTTAGTTGGCGGGAGGAGGAACAATGAGCAGTTCTTC
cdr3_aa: CASSLVGGRRNNEQFF

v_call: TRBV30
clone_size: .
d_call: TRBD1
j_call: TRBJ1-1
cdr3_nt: TGTGCCTGGAGCCCGGACAGGCAAGGGAGCAAAGCTTTCTTT
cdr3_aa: CAWSPDRQGSKAFF

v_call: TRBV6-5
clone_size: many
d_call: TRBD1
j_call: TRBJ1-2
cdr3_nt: TGTGCCAGCAGTCCCGGGACAGGGCGCGACTATGGCTACACCTTC
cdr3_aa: CASSPGTGRDYGYTF

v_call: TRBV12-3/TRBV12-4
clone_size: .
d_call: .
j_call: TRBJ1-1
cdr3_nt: TGTGCCAGCAGTACGGGGAGCCCCTACGAAGCTTTCTTT
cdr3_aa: CASSTGSPYEAFF

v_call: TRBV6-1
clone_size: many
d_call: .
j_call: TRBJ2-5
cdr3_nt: TGTGCCAGCAGTACGCTGACATCCCAAGAGACCCAGTACTTC
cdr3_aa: CASSTLTSQETQYF

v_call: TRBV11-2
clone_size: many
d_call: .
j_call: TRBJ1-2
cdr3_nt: TGTGCCAGCAGGGATGGGACGCTTAATGGCTACACCTTC
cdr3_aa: CASRDGTLNGYTF

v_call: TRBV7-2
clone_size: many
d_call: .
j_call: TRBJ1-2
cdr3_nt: TGTGCCGCCGCTTGGGGGTCTAACTATGGCTACACCTTC
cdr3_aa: CAAAWGSNYGYTF

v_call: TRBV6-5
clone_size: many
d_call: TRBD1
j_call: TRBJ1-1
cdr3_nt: TGTGCCAGCAGTAGCCCCCGACAGGGTGCGAACACTGAAGCTTTCTTT
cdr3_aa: CASSSPRQGANTEAFF

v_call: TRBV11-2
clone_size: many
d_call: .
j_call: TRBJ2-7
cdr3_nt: TGTGCCAGCAGATCACTGGTCAGGGAATGGGGATACGAGCAGTACTTC
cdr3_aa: CASRSLVREWGYEQYF

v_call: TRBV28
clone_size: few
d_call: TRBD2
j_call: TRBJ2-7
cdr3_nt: TGTGCCAGCAGGGCCCTAGCGGGGGCCTCCTACGAGCAGTACTTC
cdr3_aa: CASRALAGASYEQYF

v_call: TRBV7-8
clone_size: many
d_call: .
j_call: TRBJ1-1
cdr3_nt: TGTGCCAGCAGCTCCCCCCTTGGCACTGAAGCTTTCTTT
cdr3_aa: CASSSPLGTEAFF

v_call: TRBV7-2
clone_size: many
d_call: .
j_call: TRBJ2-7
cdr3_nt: TGTGCCAGCAGCCTCTCGTGGACCTCCTACGAGCAGTACTTC
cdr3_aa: CASSLSWTSYEQYF

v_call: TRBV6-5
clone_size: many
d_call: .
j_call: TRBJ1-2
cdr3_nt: TGTGCCAGCAGTTACTTGGGGGCAGGCCATGGCTACACCTTC
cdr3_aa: CASSYLGAGHGYTF

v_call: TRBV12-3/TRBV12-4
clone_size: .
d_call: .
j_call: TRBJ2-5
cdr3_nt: TGTGCCAGCAGTTTCAGCGAGGGGACCCAGTACTTC
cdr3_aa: CASSFSEGTQYF

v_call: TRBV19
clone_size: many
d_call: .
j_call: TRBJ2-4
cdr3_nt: TGTGCCAGTAGTATAGGGGGGGGCAGGGGAGCCAAAAACATTCAGTACTTC
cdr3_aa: CASSIGGGRGAKNIQYF

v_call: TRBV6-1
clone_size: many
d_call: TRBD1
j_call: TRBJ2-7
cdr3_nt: TGTGCCAGCAGTGACGGACAGGGATCCTACGAGCAGTACTTC
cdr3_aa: CASSDGQGSYEQYF

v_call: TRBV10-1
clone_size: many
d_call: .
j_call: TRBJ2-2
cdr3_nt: TGCGCCAGCAGTGAGTCGTTTGTCGGGGAGCTGTTTTTT
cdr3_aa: CASSESFVGELFF

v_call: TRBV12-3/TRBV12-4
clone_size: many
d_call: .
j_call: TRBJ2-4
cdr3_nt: TGTGCCAGCAGTTTAGGAGGAGCAAACATTCAGTACTTC
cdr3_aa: CASSLGGANIQYF

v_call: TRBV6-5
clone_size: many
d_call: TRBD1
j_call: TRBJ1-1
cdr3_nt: TGTGCCAGCAGGGTCGGGACAGCCATCCCGAACACTGAAGCTTTCTTT
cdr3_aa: CASRVGTAIPNTEAFF

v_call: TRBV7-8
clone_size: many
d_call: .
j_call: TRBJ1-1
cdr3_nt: TGTGCCAGCAGCTGGGTCCGGCCCCTTCCAAACACTGAAGCTTTCTTT
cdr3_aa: CASSWVRPLPNTEAFF

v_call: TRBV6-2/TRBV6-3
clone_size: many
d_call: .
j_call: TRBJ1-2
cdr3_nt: TGTGCCAGCACCTTGCGGCACGACGGCTACACCTTC
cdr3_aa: CASTLRHDGYTF

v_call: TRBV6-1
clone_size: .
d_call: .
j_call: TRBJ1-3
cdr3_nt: TGTGCCAGCAGTCCGAACCCAGGGGGAAACACCATATATTTT
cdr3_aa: CASSPNPGGNTIYF

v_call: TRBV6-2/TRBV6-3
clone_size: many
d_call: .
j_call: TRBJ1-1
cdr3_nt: TGTGCCAGCAGTTCAGCCGATAACACTGAAGCTTTCTTT
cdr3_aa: CASSSADNTEAFF

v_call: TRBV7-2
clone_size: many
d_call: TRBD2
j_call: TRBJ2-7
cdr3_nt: TGTGCCAGCAGCTTATCGGGGGAGGGGACGTCCTCCTACGAGCAGTACTTC
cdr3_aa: CASSLSGEGTSSYEQYF

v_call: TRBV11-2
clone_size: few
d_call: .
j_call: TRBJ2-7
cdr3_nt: TGTGCCAGCAGCTTATTGGTGCAGGGCGAGCAGTACTTC
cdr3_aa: CASSLLVQGEQYF

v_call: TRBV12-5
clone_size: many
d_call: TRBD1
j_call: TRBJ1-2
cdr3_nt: TGTGCTAGTGGCCCCGGGACAGGAGTTTATGGCTACACCTTC
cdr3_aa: CASGPGTGVYGYTF

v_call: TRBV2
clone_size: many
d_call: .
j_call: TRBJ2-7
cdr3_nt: TGTGCCAGCAGAGGGAGGCGGAGCTCCTACGAGCAGTACTTC
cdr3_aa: CASRGRRSSYEQYF

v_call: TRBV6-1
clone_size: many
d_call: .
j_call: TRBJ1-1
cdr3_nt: TGTGCCAGCAGTGAAGAGCAGGGTTACACTGAAGCTTTCTTT
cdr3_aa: CASSEEQGYTEAFF

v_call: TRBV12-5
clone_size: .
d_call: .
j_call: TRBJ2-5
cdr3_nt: TGTGCTAGTGGTTTCCCTCCGGAGACCCAGTACTTC
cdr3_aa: CASGFPPETQYF

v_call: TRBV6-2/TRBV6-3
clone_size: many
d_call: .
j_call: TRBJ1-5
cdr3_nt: TGTGCCAGCAGTAGAACGCGGTATAGCAATCAGCCCCAGCATTTT
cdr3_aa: CASSRTRYSNQPQHF

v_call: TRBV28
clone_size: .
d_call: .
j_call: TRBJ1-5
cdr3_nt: TGTGCCAGCGGGGGCTACCTTGAGGGGGATCAGCCCCAGCATTTT
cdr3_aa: CASGGYLEGDQPQHF

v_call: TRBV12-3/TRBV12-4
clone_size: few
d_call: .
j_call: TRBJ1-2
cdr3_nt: TGTGCCAGCAGCCTCCTCGGTCGTGGGGCCGGGTATGGCTACACCTTC
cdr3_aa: CASSLLGRGAGYGYTF

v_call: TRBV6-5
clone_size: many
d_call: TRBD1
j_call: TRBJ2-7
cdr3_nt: TGTGCCAGCAGTTACGGGACAGGGCCCAACGAGCAGTACTTC
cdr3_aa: CASSYGTGPNEQYF

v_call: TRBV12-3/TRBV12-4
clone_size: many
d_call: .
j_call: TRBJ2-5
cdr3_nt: TGTGCCAGCAAGGGGGGATCGGAGACCCAGTACTTC
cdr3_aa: CASKGGSETQYF

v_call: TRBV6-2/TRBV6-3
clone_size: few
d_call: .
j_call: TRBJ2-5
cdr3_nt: TGTGCCAGCAGTTACTCGCTTAGCGTGCAAGAGACCCAGTACTTC
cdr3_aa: CASSYSLSVQETQYF

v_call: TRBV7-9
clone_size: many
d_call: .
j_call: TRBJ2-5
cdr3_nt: TGTGCCAGCAGCGACCAGGGGACCGCACCTCAAGAGACCCAGTACTTC
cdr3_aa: CASSDQGTAPQETQYF